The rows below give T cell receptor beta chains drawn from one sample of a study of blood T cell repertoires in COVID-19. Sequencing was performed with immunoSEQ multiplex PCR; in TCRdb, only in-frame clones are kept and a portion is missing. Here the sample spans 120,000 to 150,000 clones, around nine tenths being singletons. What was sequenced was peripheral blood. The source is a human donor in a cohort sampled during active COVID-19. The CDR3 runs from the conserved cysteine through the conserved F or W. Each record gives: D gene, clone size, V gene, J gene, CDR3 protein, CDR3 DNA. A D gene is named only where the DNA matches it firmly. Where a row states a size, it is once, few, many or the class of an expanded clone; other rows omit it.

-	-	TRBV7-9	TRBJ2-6	CASTETGSGANVLTF	TGTGCCAGCACCGAAACAGGCTCTGGGGCCAACGTCCTGACTTTC
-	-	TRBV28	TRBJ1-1	CASSLPTLRTEAFF	TGTGCCAGCAGTTTACCAACTCTAAGGACAGAAGCTTTCTTT
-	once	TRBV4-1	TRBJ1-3	CASSQEGGVLSGNTIYF	TGCGCCAGCAGCCAAGAGGGCGGGGTCCTCTCTGGAAACACCATATATTTT
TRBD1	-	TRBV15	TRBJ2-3	CATSRDRGPDTQYF	TGTGCCACCAGCAGAGATAGGGGGCCAGATACGCAGTATTTT
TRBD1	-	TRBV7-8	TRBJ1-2	CASSLEGAYGYTF	TGTGCCAGCAGCTTAGAGGGGGCCTATGGCTACACCTTC
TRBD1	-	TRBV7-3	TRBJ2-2	CASSHRGRLNTGELFF	TGTGCCAGCAGCCACAGGGGCCGATTGAACACCGGGGAGCTGTTTTTT
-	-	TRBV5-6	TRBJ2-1	CASSPRRNTYNEQFF	TGTGCCAGCAGCCCCAGGAGGAACACCTACAATGAGCAGTTCTTC
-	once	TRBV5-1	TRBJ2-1	CASTLQGSYNEQFF	TGCGCCAGCACCCTCCAGGGGTCTTACAATGAGCAGTTCTTC
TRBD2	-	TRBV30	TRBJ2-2	CAWMPWTSGSLGTGELFF	TGTGCCTGGATGCCCTGGACTAGCGGGAGCCTGGGGACCGGGGAGCTGTTTTTT
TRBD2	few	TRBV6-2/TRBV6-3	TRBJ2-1	CASSYPLGLAGGLSYNEQFF	TGTGCCAGCAGTTACCCCCTCGGACTAGCGGGGGGGCTGAGTTACAATGAGCAGTTCTTC
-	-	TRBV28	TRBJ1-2	CASSQDRPLPYGYTF	TGTGCCAGCAGTCAAGACAGACCTCTGCCCTATGGCTACACCTTC
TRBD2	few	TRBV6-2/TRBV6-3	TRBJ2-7	CASSYSSGGYEQYF	TGTGCCAGCAGTTACTCTAGCGGGGGGTACGAGCAGTACTTC
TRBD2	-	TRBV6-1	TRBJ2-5	CASSEGIAGAQETQYF	TGTGCCAGCAGTGAAGGAATAGCGGGGGCCCAAGAGACCCAGTACTTC
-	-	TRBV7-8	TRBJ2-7	CASSLYRGGYEQYF	TGTGCCAGCAGCCTCTACAGGGGAGGCTACGAGCAGTACTTC
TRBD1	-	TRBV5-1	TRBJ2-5	CASSRGGAETQYF	TGCGCCAGCAGCCGAGGGGGCGCCGAGACCCAGTACTTC
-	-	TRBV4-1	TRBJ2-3	CASSQGRLRRGCTDTQYF	TGCGCCAGCAGCCAAGGGAGATTGAGACGGGGGTGCACAGATACGCAGTATTTT
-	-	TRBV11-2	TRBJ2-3	CASSLGGGADTQYF	TGTGCCAGCAGCTTAGGGGGAGGCGCAGATACGCAGTATTTT
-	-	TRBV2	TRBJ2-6	CASREYSGANVLTF	TGTGCCAGCAGGGAATACTCTGGGGCCAACGTCCTGACTTTC
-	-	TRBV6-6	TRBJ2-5	CASTHVAGVETQYF	TGTGCCAGCACCCACGTGGCGGGTGTAGAGACCCAGTACTTC
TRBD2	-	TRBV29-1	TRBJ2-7	CSVIASGIVGYEQYF	TGCAGCGTTATTGCTAGCGGGATTGTAGGTTACGAGCAGTACTTC
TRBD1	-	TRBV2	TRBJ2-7	CASKRDRVYEQYF	TGTGCCAGCAAAAGGGACAGGGTCTACGAGCAGTACTTC
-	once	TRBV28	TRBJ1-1	CASSPPKNTEAFF	TGTGCCAGCAGCCCGCCTAAGAACACTGAAGCTTTCTTT
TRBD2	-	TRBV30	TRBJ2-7	CAWSAGLAGVDEQYF	TGTGCCTGGAGCGCTGGACTAGCGGGAGTAGACGAGCAGTACTTC
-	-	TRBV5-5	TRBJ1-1	CASSLAGAATEAFF	TGTGCCAGCAGCTTGGCAGGGGCAGCCACTGAAGCTTTCTTT
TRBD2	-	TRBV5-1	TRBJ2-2	CASSTFLAGMDTGELFF	TGCGCCAGCAGCACCTTCTTAGCGGGGATGGACACCGGGGAGCTGTTTTTT
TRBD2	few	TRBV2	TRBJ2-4	CASTGLAEGVIQYF	TGTGCCAGCACCGGACTAGCGGAGGGGGTCATTCAGTACTTC
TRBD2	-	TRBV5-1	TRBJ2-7	CASSRLAGELGEQYF	TGCGCCAGCAGCCGACTAGCGGGAGAATTGGGCGAGCAGTACTTC
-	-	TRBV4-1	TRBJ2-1	CASSQEEGGRFF	TGCGCCAGCAGCCAAGAGGAGGGGGGGCGATTCTTC
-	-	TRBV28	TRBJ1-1	CASSFRGRVMAFF	TGTGCCAGCAGTTTTAGGGGGAGGGTGATGGCTTTCTTT
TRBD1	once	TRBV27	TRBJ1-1	CASSRDRVNTEAFF	TGTGCCAGCAGTAGGGACAGGGTGAACACTGAAGCTTTCTTT
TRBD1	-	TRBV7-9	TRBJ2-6	CASSPRQGSGSGANVLTF	TGTGCCAGCAGCCCCAGACAGGGTTCAGGCTCTGGGGCCAACGTCCTGACTTTC
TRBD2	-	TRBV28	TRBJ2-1	CASSSPTSGLYNEQFF	TGTGCCAGCAGCTCCCCGACTAGCGGGCTTTACAATGAGCAGTTCTTC
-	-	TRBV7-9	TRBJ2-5	CASSLGQPSVQETQYF	TGTGCCAGCAGCTTAGGTCAACCAAGCGTGCAAGAGACCCAGTACTTC
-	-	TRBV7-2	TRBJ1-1	CASSPGDRLNTEAFF	TGTGCCAGCAGCCCAGGAGACAGGTTGAACACTGAAGCTTTCTTT
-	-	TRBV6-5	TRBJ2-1	CASSYSGQNEQFF	TGTGCCAGCAGTTACTCAGGACAGAATGAGCAGTTCTTC
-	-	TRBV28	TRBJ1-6	CASRRHWLSSYNSPLHF	TGTGCCAGCAGACGACACTGGCTCAGCTCCTATAATTCACCCCTCCACTTT
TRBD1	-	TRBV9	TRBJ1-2	CASSDSTGLFGYTF	TGTGCCAGCAGCGACTCGACAGGGCTTTTCGGCTACACCTTC
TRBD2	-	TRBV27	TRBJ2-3	CASSTLGTRQYTQYF	TGTGCCAGCAGTACACTCGGGACTAGGCAATATACGCAGTATTTT
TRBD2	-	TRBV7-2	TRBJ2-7	CASSTGTSGRAVDEQYF	TGTGCCAGCAGCACCGGGACTAGCGGGAGGGCCGTCGACGAGCAGTACTTC
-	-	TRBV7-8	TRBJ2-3	CASSLASYTDTQYF	TGTGCCAGCAGTCTAGCCTCTTACACAGATACGCAGTATTTT
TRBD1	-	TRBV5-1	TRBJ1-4	CASSLSGQVNEKLFF	TGCGCCAGCAGCTTGTCAGGACAGGTTAATGAAAAACTGTTTTTT
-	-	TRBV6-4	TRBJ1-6	CASSFSGGSYNSPLHF	TGTGCCAGCAGTTTCAGTGGAGGCTCCTATAATTCACCCCTCCACTTT
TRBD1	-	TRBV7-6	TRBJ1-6	CASSLARTGGGSPLHF	TGTGCCAGCAGCTTAGCCAGGACAGGGGGTGGATCACCCCTCCACTTT
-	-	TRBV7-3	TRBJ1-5	CASSLRRFAINQPQHF	TGTGCCAGCAGCTTAAGAAGATTCGCTATCAATCAGCCCCAGCATTTT
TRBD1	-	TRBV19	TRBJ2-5	CASSGATGGFGTQYF	TGTGCCAGTAGTGGGGCGACAGGGGGATTTGGGACCCAGTACTTC
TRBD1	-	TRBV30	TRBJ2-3	CAAEGAQITDTQYF	TGTGCCGCTGAGGGGGCCCAAATCACAGATACGCAGTATTTT
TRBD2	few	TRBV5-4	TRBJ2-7	CASSPDMRGVNYEQYF	TGTGCCAGCAGCCCAGATATGCGGGGGGTGAACTACGAGCAGTACTTC
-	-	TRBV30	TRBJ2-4	CAWSAGQLPGIQYF	TGTGCCTGGAGTGCCGGACAGCTACCCGGCATTCAGTACTTC
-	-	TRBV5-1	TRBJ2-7	CASSLRRGDEQYF	TGCGCCAGCAGCTTGCGCAGGGGTGACGAGCAGTACTTC
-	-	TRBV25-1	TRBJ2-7	CASSESGVSEQYF	TGTGCCAGCAGTGAATCGGGGGTTTCCGAGCAGTACTTC
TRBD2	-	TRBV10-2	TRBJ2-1	CASSDSLAGAYNEQFF	TGCGCCAGCAGTGACTCACTAGCGGGGGCCTACAATGAGCAGTTCTTC
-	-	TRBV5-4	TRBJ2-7	CASSLAPGSWEQYF	TGTGCCAGCAGCTTGGCCCCGGGGTCATGGGAGCAGTACTTC
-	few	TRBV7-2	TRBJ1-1	CASSFFHRQNTEAFF	TGTGCCAGCAGCTTCTTCCACAGACAGAACACTGAAGCTTTCTTT
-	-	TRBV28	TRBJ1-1	CASRQFRGAFF	TGTGCCAGCAGGCAATTTAGAGGGGCTTTCTTT
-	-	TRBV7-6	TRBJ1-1	CASSSESGSTAFF	TGTGCCAGCAGCTCCGAGTCGGGGTCCACCGCTTTCTTT
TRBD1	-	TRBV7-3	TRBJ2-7	CASSLKAGGLYEQYF	TGTGCCAGCAGCTTAAAGGCAGGGGGCTTGTACGAGCAGTACTTC
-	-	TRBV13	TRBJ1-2	CASSLGGGSYGYTF	TGTGCCAGCAGTTTGGGGGGAGGGAGCTATGGCTACACCTTC
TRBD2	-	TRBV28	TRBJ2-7	CASSFSSVWLGLAGGPDDVEQYF	TGTGCCAGCAGTTTCTCATCCGTCTGGTTGGGACTAGCGGGGGGCCCGGACGATGTGGAGCAGTACTTC
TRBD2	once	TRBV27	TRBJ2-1	CASSLRSGGDEQFF	TGTGCCAGCAGTTTAAGGAGCGGGGGCGATGAGCAGTTCTTC